Presented here are 31 T cell receptor beta chains from one specimen sequenced in a study of CD8 T cells in ankylosing spondylitis. TCRdb reprocessed the 5' RACE reads via MiXCR and lists one record per CDR3 protein. The profile shows around 130,000 distinct CDR3 sequences, 6% to 8.5% of them singletons. Sequenced sample: blood, either unsorted or a sorted T cell fraction (not recorded which). The source of these receptors is a male donor with ankylosing spondylitis or in good health (not recorded which).

This clonotype occurred many times. The chain carries TRBV5-1 and TRBJ2-5; D not resolved. CDR1 and CDR2 (germline): SGHRS, YFSETQ. CDR3 size: 15 residues. Trimming took off 0 bases at V and 5 bases at J, with 14 bases between the two ends. The CDR3 coding sequence is TGCGCCAGCAGCTTGGGCCGACTTACCAGGGAGACCCAGTACTTC. It translates to CASSLGRLTRETQYF. The variable domain in full, completed from reference TRBV5-1 and TRBJ2-5, reads KAGVTQTPRYLIKTRGQQVTLSCSPISGHRSVSWYQQTPGQGLQFLFEYFSETQRNKGNFPGRFSGRQFSNSRSEMNVSTLELGDSALYLCASSLGRLTRETQYFGPGTRLLVL.

This clonotype showed up many times. The gene calls are TRBV12-3 or TRBV12-4 and TRBJ2-2; unclear D gene. The length of the CDR3 is 12 residues. Trimming stripped 2 bases from V and 6 bases from J, with 4 bases between. CDR3 sequence (DNA): TGTGCCAGCAGTTTATTTGCCGGGGAGCTGTTTTTT. It specifies CASSLFAGELFF.

Ten or more counts support this clonotype. The chain joins TRBV12-3 or TRBV12-4 to TRBJ2-4, with 11 bases matching TRBD2. The CDR3 has 16 amino acids. Unmatched junction bases numbered 1, after V lost 2 bases and J lost 1 base. The CDR3 DNA reads TGTGCCAGCAGTTTATCTAGCGGGGGGGCCAAAAACATTCAGTACTTC. Its protein product is CASSLSSGGAKNIQYF.

This clonotype was seen repeatedly, ten times or more. The V and J genes are TRBV7-8 and TRBJ1-5; possible D gene TRBD1, 5 bases. Germline V gives CDR1 SGHVS, CDR2 FQNEAQ. The CDR3 length is 14 residues. Between the trimmed V and J ends, which lost 2 bases and 6 bases, there was a span of 11 bases. The CDR3 DNA sequence: TGTGCCAGCAGCTTAAGCAGGGATGGTCAGCCCCAGCATTTT. Translating it yields CASSLSRDGQPQHF.

This clonotype was detected ten times or more. The genes are TRBV11-2 and TRBJ2-6, with D tentatively TRBD1 or TRBD2 (5 bases each). The germline V gene has CDR1 SGHAT and CDR2 FQNNGV. This CDR3 has 18 amino acids. V dropped 3 bases and J dropped 0 bases, with 15 bases sitting between them. For the CDR3, the DNA is TGTGCCAGCAGCTTGGGGCACGGAGGAAACTCTGGGGCCAACGTCCTGACTTTC. Protein product: CASSLGHGGNSGANVLTF. The variable domain in full, with the rest retrieved from reference TRBV11-2 and TRBJ2-6, is EAGVAQSPRYKIIEKRQSVAFWCNPISGHATLYWYQQILGQGPKLLIQFQNNGVVDDSQLPKDRFSAERLKGVDSTLKIQPAKLEDSAVYLCASSLGHGGNSGANVLTFGAGSRLTVL.

The table lists this clonotype with many counts. This chain links TRBV2 with TRBJ2-7; 8 nucleotides align to TRBD2. Germline assignment: CDR1 SNHLY and CDR2 FYNNEI. Losses at the gene ends were 9 bases for V and 0 bases for J; bases not matched to a gene: 13. The CDR3 length is 16 residues. CDR3 residues: CARRVAGKNPSYEQYF. DNA of the CDR3: TGTGCCAGGAGGGTAGCGGGGAAAAACCCCTCCTACGAGCAGTACTTC.

This clonotype has ten or more counts. V and J are TRBV15 and TRBJ2-6; 9 bases match TRBD1. Germline-derived CDR1 and CDR2 are LNHNV and YYDKDF (reference sequence). This CDR3 has 17 amino acids. Trimming removed 5 bases from V and 0 bases from J; junction bases left unmatched: 5. CDR3 sequence (DNA): TGTGCCACCAGCTCAGGGACAGGGTCCTCTGGGGCCAACGTCCTGACTTTC. Translated, it gives CATSSGTGSSGANVLTF.

In its sample, this clonotype was seen many times. V and J are TRBV20-1 and TRBJ1-1, with D unclear. Trimming shortened V by 6 bases and J by 4 bases, and 9 bases separated the two germline ends. The CDR3 is 11 residues long. CDR1 DFQATT and CDR2 SNEGSKA come from the germline V gene (reference sequence). CDR3 region: CSAGPPTEAFF. The CDR3 DNA reads as TGCAGTGCCGGGCCGCCCACTGAAGCTTTCTTT.

This clonotype has at least ten counts. CDR3 in amino acids: CASSFLTGGSYEQYF. As DNA, the CDR3 is TGTGCCAGCAGTTTTTTGACAGGGGGTTCGTACGAGCAGTACTTC. This chain uses TRBV28 with TRBJ2-7; 9 bases line up with TRBD1. The V gene's germline CDR1 is MDHEN and CDR2 SYDVKM. V was clipped by 3 bases and J by 4 bases; unmatched bases: 7. This CDR3 is built from 15 residues.

This clonotype was seen more than once but under ten times. The CDR3 is CSAGPGANTEAFF. The CDR3 DNA is TGCAGCGCTGGGCCGGGGGCGAACACTGAAGCTTTCTTT. The chain joins TRBV29-1 to TRBJ1-1; tentative D call: TRBD1 (6 bases). Germline CDR1 is SQVTM and CDR2 is ANQGSEA. V lost 7 bases and J 1 base, leaving 13 bases between the germline ends. The CDR3 runs 13 residues.

This chain connects TRBV7-2 to TRBJ2-3, with 10 bases fitting TRBD2. V was pared by 5 bases and J by 2 bases, with 7 bases of the junction left unmatched. The germline gives CDR1 SGHTA, CDR2 FQGNSA. The CDR3 covers 16 residues. The CDR3 here is CASSRLAGADTDTQYF. CDR3 DNA: TGTGCCAGCAGCCGCCTAGCGGGGGCTGACACAGATACGCAGTATTTT.

This clonotype appeared many times. V gene TRBV5-1 combines with J gene TRBJ2-1; D remains unclear. The CDR3 runs to 13 residues. The V and J ends lost 0 bases and 4 bases respectively, with 5 bases between them. The germline V gene has CDR1 SGHRS and CDR2 YFSETQ. The CDR3 is CASSLGQYNEQFF. DNA of the CDR3: TGCGCCAGCAGCTTGGGTCAGTACAATGAGCAGTTCTTC. Looking up the rest from reference TRBV5-1 and TRBJ2-1 gives the full variable domain: KAGVTQTPRYLIKTRGQQVTLSCSPISGHRSVSWYQQTPGQGLQFLFEYFSETQRNKGNFPGRFSGRQFSNSRSEMNVSTLELGDSALYLCASSLGQYNEQFFGPGTRLTVL.

This clonotype was detected many times. The chain employs TRBV3-1 and TRBJ1-1; TRBD1 matches 7 bases. CDR3 length: 12 amino acids. In germline, CDR1 is LGHDT, CDR2 YNNKEL (reference sequence). V was clipped by 4 bases and J by 8 bases; unmatched bases: 4. The CDR3 spells CASSPTGFEAFF. As DNA, the CDR3 is TGTGCCAGCAGCCCGACAGGGTTCGAAGCTTTCTTT. Combining the CDR3 with reference TRBV3-1 and TRBJ1-1 gives the whole variable domain DTAVSQTPKYLVTQMGNDKSIKCEQNLGHDTMYWYKQDSKKFLKIMFSYNNKELIINETVPNRFSPKSPDKAHLNLHINSLELGDSAVYFCASSPTGFEAFFGQGTRLTVV.

This clonotype appeared many times. V gene TRBV5-1 combines with J gene TRBJ2-1; TRBD2 agrees at 9 bases. Germline V gene lookup returns CDR1 SGHRS and CDR2 YFSETQ. The CDR3 covers 18 residues. After removal of 4 bases from V and 6 bases from J, the junction contained 17 bases not matched to a gene. The CDR3: CASSLAIDAGGLFNEQFF. CDR3 nucleotide sequence: TGCGCCAGCAGCCTCGCTATTGACGCGGGGGGGCTCTTCAATGAGCAGTTCTTC.

This clonotype has at least ten counts. V usage is TRBV29-1 and J usage is TRBJ2-1; D is ambiguous. V lost 4 bases, J lost 10 bases, and 8 bases lay in between. This CDR3 is built from 10 residues. Germline V gene data show CDR1 as SQVTM and CDR2 as ANQGSEA. This CDR3 is CSVAGFEQFF. The CDR3 nucleotides are TGCAGCGTTGCCGGATTCGAGCAGTTCTTC.

There are many counts of this clonotype. CDR3 loop: CASSLATGGELFF. CDR3 coding DNA: TGTGCCAGCAGTTTAGCTACGGGCGGGGAGCTGTTTTTT. The chain combines TRBV12-3 or TRBV12-4 with TRBJ2-2; no reliable D call. This CDR3 has 13 residues. Trimming took off 0 bases at V and 7 bases at J, with 6 bases between the two ends.

This clonotype was found many times. The chain has TRBV5-1 and TRBJ2-3; maybe TRBD2 (6 bases). The CDR3 spans 15 residues. V was trimmed by 8 bases and J by 3 bases, leaving 19 bases between them. The germline V gene has CDR1 SGHRS and CDR2 YFSETQ. The CDR3 DNA sequence: TGCGCCAGGGCCCTGTTTATGGAGGGGACAGATACGCAGTATTTT. Amino acid sequence: CARALFMEGTDTQYF.

This clonotype was observed many times. The chain couples TRBV29-1 to TRBJ1-1; 9 nucleotides line up with TRBD1. Germline V gene sequence: CDR1 SQVTM, CDR2 ANQGSEA. This CDR3 is 13 amino acids long. The ends lost 6 bases at V and 7 bases at J; junction bases unmatched: 9. The CDR3 reads CSVATGGADEAFF. The CDR3 coding sequence is TGCAGCGTGGCCACAGGGGGCGCGGATGAAGCTTTCTTT.

This clonotype was detected ten times or more. The chain couples TRBV5-1 to TRBJ2-2; D unclear. V was cut by 5 bases and J by 0 bases, with 11 bases left in between. This CDR3 contains 15 residues. Looked up from germline, CDR1 is SGHRS and CDR2 is YFSETQ. The CDR3 nucleotides read TGCGCCAGCAGTTTGATGGCAGCGAACACCGGGGAGCTGTTTTTT. Protein product: CASSLMAANTGELFF.

This clonotype was seen many times. J is TRBJ2-1 and V is TRBV19; a possible D gene is TRBD1 (5 bases). This CDR3 region has 14 residues. Germline V gene sequence: CDR1 LNHDA, CDR2 SQIVND (reference sequence). The V end was cut by 5 bases, the J end by 4 bases, with 12 bases between. The CDR3 loop reads CASSAGFAYNEQFF. Here the CDR3 DNA reads TGTGCCAGTAGTGCAGGGTTCGCGTACAATGAGCAGTTCTTC.

This clonotype was seen repeatedly, ten times or more. The CDR3 sequence: CSARDRLAGRNTGELFF. In DNA, the CDR3 is TGCAGTGCTAGAGATAGGCTAGCGGGAAGGAACACCGGGGAGCTGTTTTTT. The chain carries TRBV20-1 and TRBJ2-2; 9 bases agree with TRBD2. CDR3 length: 17 amino acids. V lost 0 bases to trimming and J lost 1 base; unmatched junction nucleotides: 6. The germline CDR1 and CDR2 sequences are DFQATT and SNEGSKA (reference sequence).

This clonotype was seen ten or more times. The rearrangement joins TRBV20-1 to TRBJ2-7; no clear D gene. The CDR3 runs 12 residues. V lost 3 bases and J 1 base, leaving 7 bases between the germline ends. Germline CDR1 is DFQATT and CDR2 is SNEGSKA (reference sequence). The CDR3 bases are TGCAGTGCTAGGTCACCTTCCTACGAGCAGTACTTC. It specifies CSARSPSYEQYF.

V and J are TRBV28 and TRBJ1-2; no clear D gene. The germline V gene has CDR1 MDHEN and CDR2 SYDVKM. This CDR3 region has 13 residues. V lost 6 bases and J lost 7, with 15 bases in between. CDR3 sequence reads: CASSSGNAFGYTF. CDR3 bases: TGTGCCAGCAGCTCCGGGAATGCTTTTGGCTACACCTTC.

This clonotype was seen ten or more times. The gene calls are TRBV12-3 or TRBV12-4 and TRBJ2-3; 10 bases match TRBD2. The CDR3 is 15 amino acids. V lost 3 bases to trimming and J lost 5 bases; unmatched junction nucleotides: 5. CDR3 residues: CASSFKSGGGDTQYF. As DNA, the CDR3 is TGTGCCAGCAGTTTCAAAAGCGGGGGGGGAGATACGCAGTATTTT.

This clonotype was found many times. This CDR3 is CSAHRVPEAFF. In nucleotides, the CDR3 is TGCAGTGCTCACAGGGTCCCTGAAGCTTTCTTT. The V gene is TRBV20-1, the J gene TRBJ1-1; D possibly corresponds to TRBD1 (6 bases). This CDR3 region has 11 residues. Germline values: CDR1 DFQATT, CDR2 SNEGSKA (reference sequence). Between the trimmed V and J ends, which lost 5 bases and 6 bases, there was a span of 10 bases.

This clonotype was recorded at least ten times. The chain joins TRBV7-9 to TRBJ2-5; tentatively, D is TRBD1 or TRBD2 (6 bases each). This CDR3 has 14 residues. In germline, CDR1 is SEHNR, CDR2 FQNEAQ (reference sequence). Trimming cost V 2 bases and J 5 bases, with 12 bases left between them. CDR3 loop: CASSLWGRDETQYF. CDR3 coding DNA: TGTGCCAGCAGCTTATGGGGGCGGGACGAGACCCAGTACTTC.

This clonotype was counted many times. The rearrangement uses TRBV11-2 and TRBJ1-1; D gene uncertain. CDR3 size: 12 residues. Germline CDR1 and CDR2: SGHAT and FQNNGV. Trimming removed 4 bases from V and 7 bases from J, with 10 bases in between. In nucleotides, the CDR3 is TGTGCCAGCAGCTCAGAAAACTTTGAAGCTTTCTTT. This encodes CASSSENFEAFF.

There are many counts of this clonotype. The chain recombines TRBV4-1 with TRBJ2-3; 7 positions match TRBD1. The CDR3 runs 16 residues. The V gene end was trimmed by 0 bases and the J gene end by 5 bases; junction bases not matched to a gene: 8. Germline V lookup: CDR1 MGHRA, CDR2 YSYEKL. CDR3: CASSQDAYRGLDTQYF. CDR3 sequence (DNA): TGCGCCAGCAGCCAAGACGCTTACAGGGGATTAGATACGCAGTATTTT.

This clonotype was detected many times. The genes are TRBV7-9 and TRBJ2-7; D remains unclear. The V end lost 5 bases, the J end lost 2 bases, and 13 bases lay between the germline ends. In germline, CDR1 is SEHNR, CDR2 FQNEAQ (reference sequence). The CDR3 covers 14 residues. CDR3 region: CASSPTGETYEQYF. The DNA for the CDR3 is TGTGCCAGCAGCCCTACCGGCGAAACCTACGAGCAGTACTTC.

This clonotype has a count of ten or more. This chain links TRBV9 with TRBJ2-1; D might be TRBD2 (6 bases). V lost 5 bases and J lost 0, with 12 bases in between. This CDR3 region has 15 residues. Germline CDR1 SGDLS, CDR2 YYNGEE. DNA of the CDR3: TGTGCCAGCAGTCTCCGGGGGTCCTCCTACAATGAGCAGTTCTTC. Residues: CASSLRGSSYNEQFF.

This clonotype was recorded many times. This rearrangement joins TRBV20-1 to TRBJ1-2, with 8 bases that match TRBD1. Germline CDR1 reads DFQATT; CDR2 reads SNEGSKA (reference sequence). The CDR3 sequence is 13 residues long. After removal of 6 bases from V and 4 bases from J, the junction contained 7 bases not matched to a gene. The CDR3 DNA sequence: TGCAGTGCGGGCCAGGGGGCCAGCTATGGCTACACCTTC. As protein: CSAGQGASYGYTF.